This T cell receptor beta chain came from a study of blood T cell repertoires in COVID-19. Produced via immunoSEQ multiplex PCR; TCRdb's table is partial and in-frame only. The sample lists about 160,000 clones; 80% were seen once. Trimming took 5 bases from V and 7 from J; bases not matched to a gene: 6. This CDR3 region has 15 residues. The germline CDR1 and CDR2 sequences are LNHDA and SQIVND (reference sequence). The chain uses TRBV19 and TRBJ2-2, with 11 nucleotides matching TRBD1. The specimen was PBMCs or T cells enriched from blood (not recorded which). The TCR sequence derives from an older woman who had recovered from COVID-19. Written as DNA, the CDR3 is TGTGCCAGTAGTTCGGGACAGGGGGGGATCGGGGAGCTGTTTTTT. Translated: CASSSGQGGIGELFF.